The clone carrying this T cell receptor beta chain was detected ten times or more. In TCRdb, the 5' RACE reads were re-called with MiXCR into one record per CDR3 protein. The sample lists tens of thousands of distinct CDR3 sequences; roughly 11% were seen once. V was pared by 5 bases and J by 0 bases, with 4 bases of the junction left unmatched. This CDR3 is 16 amino acids long. Germline CDR1 is SGHTA and CDR2 is FQGNSA. These data originate in a study of T-cell memory formation after mild COVID-19. The receptor comes from a man aged 18 to 30 who had mild COVID-19 (a few samples of this study predate the infection). Cell type and time point are not known. Sequencing was carried out using PBMCs or a T cell subset sorted from them (not recorded which). The chain employs TRBV7-2 and TRBJ2-3, with TRBD2 identical over 11 bases. CDR3 sequence (DNA): TGTGCCAGCAGCAGAACTAGCGGGGGTAGCACAGATACGCAGTATTTT. It encodes CASSRTSGGSTDTQYF.